A single sample gave rise to the 10 T cell receptor beta chains below, sequenced in a study of PD-1 blockade in classical Hodgkin lymphoma. After autologous stem cell transplantation all patients relapsed, and prior brentuximab vedotin exposure differed between cohorts. Clones were sequenced by immunoSEQ multiplex PCR, and TCRdb holds only the in-frame ones, with some missing. The sample lists almost 100,000 clones; over 85% were seen once. This material consisted of peripheral blood mononuclear cells (PBMCs), taken at baseline. These receptors all stem from a human donor with classical Hodgkin lymphoma.

V gene TRBV9 combines with J gene TRBJ2-2; no definite D call. Germline CDR1 is SGDLS and CDR2 is YYNGEE. V dropped 0 bases and J dropped 6 bases, with 9 bases sitting between them. The CDR3 has 14 residues. CDR3 sequence reads: CASSVEIGPGELFF. CDR3 nucleotides: TGTGCCAGCAGCGTAGAAATAGGGCCCGGGGAGCTGTTTTTT.

The chain uses TRBV2 and TRBJ2-3; TRBD1 might be the D (6 bases). CDR1 is SNHLY and CDR2 is FYNNEI in the germline V gene. The CDR3 contains 13 residues. The V end lost 3 bases, the J end lost 6 bases, and 10 bases lay between the germline ends. In DNA, the CDR3 is TGTGCCAGCAGTGAGGAAAGGGGGGATACGCAGTATTTT. This codes for CASSEERGDTQYF.

This clone was seen only a few times. This chain links TRBV30 with TRBJ1-1; 9 positions agree with TRBD1. The CDR3 is 13 amino acids. Germline CDR1 GTSNPN, CDR2 SVGIG (reference sequence). The V gene end was trimmed by 1 base and the J gene end by 6 bases; junction bases not matched to a gene: 3. The CDR3 bases are TGTGCCTGGAGTGCGGGACAGGGACCTGAAGCTTTCTTT. Amino acids: CAWSAGQGPEAFF.

V gene TRBV4-1 combines with J gene TRBJ1-1, with unresolved D. The CDR3 has 16 amino acids. The germline V gene encodes CDR1 MGHRA and CDR2 YSYEKL. The V and J ends lost 1 base and 3 bases respectively, with 15 bases between them. DNA for the CDR3: TGCGCCAGCAGCCAAGTCGGTCGCGGGGATTACACTGAAGCTTTCTTT. The encoded protein is CASSQVGRGDYTEAFF.

This chain joins TRBV10-3 and TRBJ1-2; D is ambiguous. Looked up from germline, CDR1 is ENHRY and CDR2 is SYGVKD. The V end was cut by 0 bases, the J end by 2 bases, with 7 bases between. The CDR3 sequence is 14 residues long. The CDR3 DNA follows: TGTGCCATCAGTGAGTCGAGAGAGAACTATGGCTACACCTTC. It specifies CAISESRENYGYTF.

This rearrangement joins TRBV19 to TRBJ1-2, with D perhaps TRBD1 (6 bases). Looked up from germline, CDR1 is LNHDA and CDR2 is SQIVND (reference sequence). Trimming removed 5 bases from V and 3 bases from J, with 16 bases in between. This CDR3 is 15 amino acids long. DNA for the CDR3: TGTGCCAGTAGTCGAGCAGGGGACCCTCACTATGGCTACACCTTC. Translation gives CASSRAGDPHYGYTF.

V is TRBV27 and J is TRBJ2-2, with no clear D. The CDR3 totals 12 residues. The V and J ends lost 4 bases and 4 bases respectively, with 4 bases between them. Germline assignment: CDR1 MNHEY and CDR2 SMNVEV (reference sequence). The CDR3 DNA sequence: TGTGCCAGCAGTTCCTCCACCGGGGAGCTGTTTTTT. This translates into CASSSSTGELFF.

The chain is built from TRBV5-1 and TRBJ2-1; TRBD2 aligns across 8 bases. Germline CDR1 and CDR2: SGHRS and YFSETQ. The CDR3 is made up of 19 amino acids. Trimming at V came to 1 base and at J to 0 bases, leaving 12 bases not matched to a gene. CDR3 bases: TGCGCCAGCAGCTTGCTTGGTAGCGGGACCGTCAGCTCCTACAATGAGCAGTTCTTC. Translated: CASSLLGSGTVSSYNEQFF.

The chain couples TRBV28 to TRBJ1-2; TRBD1 aligns across 7 bases. J lost 11 bases, V lost 6 bases, and 6 bases had no gene match. The CDR3 extends over 11 amino acids. CDR1 is MDHEN and CDR2 is SYDVKM in the germline V gene. As DNA, the CDR3 is TGTGCCAGCAGCGGGGACAGACAGTACACCTTC. This gives the protein CASSGDRQYTF.

The gene calls are TRBV27 and TRBJ2-1; 8 nucleotides align to TRBD2. CDR1 is MNHEY, CDR2 SMNVEV, per germline (reference sequence). The V gene end was trimmed by 3 bases and the J gene end by 5 bases; junction bases not matched to a gene: 9. The CDR3 is 16 residues long. The CDR3 nucleotides read TGTGCCAGCAGTTTCTACGGACTAGCAGCCGACAATGAGCAGTTCTTC. Its protein is CASSFYGLAADNEQFF.